This is a list of T cell receptor beta chains from one sample in a study of T cells in tuberculosis. Libraries were prepared by immunoSEQ multiplex PCR; TCRdb keeps only in-frame clonotypes and omits some of them. The profile shows around 60,000 clones, roughly 79% of them singletons. The source material was CD1b-GMM tetramer-negative cells sorted from PBMCs. Source of these receptors: an adult woman with latent tuberculosis. Each CDR3 is given with its conserved first and last residue. A D gene is named only where the DNA matches it firmly. Clone size is shown for a subset of rows, as once, few, many or a class of expanded clone.

>TRBJ2-3|14|TRBV27|.|.
CASSLRQTTDTQYF
TGTGCCAGCAGTTTGCGGCAGACCACAGATACGCAGTATTTT
>TRBJ1-4|15|TRBV6-1|.|.
CASRIGDITNEKLFF
TGTGCCAGCCGGATTGGGGACATAACTAATGAAAAACTGTTTTTT
>TRBJ2-3|16|TRBV5-1|.|.
CASSLEPGSGTDTQYF
TGCGCCAGCAGCTTGGAACCGGGGAGCGGAACAGATACGCAGTATTTT
>TRBJ2-1|16|TRBV7-9|.|.
CASSSNVGGSYNEQFF
TGTGCCAGCAGCTCAAACGTGGGGGGCTCCTACAATGAGCAGTTCTTC
>TRBJ2-6|16|TRBV5-6|.|few
CASSLGLASGANVLTF
TGTGCCAGCAGCTTGGGGCTAGCGTCTGGGGCCAACGTCCTGACTTTC
>TRBJ2-7|15|TRBV6-1|.|.
CASSPAGAGAYEQYF
TGTGCCAGCAGTCCCGCCGGGGCAGGGGCCTACGAGCAGTACTTC
>TRBJ2-1|15|TRBV2|.|.
CASSDSPGSYNEQFF
TGTGCCAGCAGTGACTCCCCCGGCTCCTACAATGAGCAGTTCTTC
>TRBJ2-3|13|TRBV6-6|.|.
CASSYARTDTQYF
TGTGCCAGCAGTTACGCACGGACAGATACGCAGTATTTT
>TRBJ1-5|13|TRBV28|TRBD1|.
CASSPDRPRPQHF
TGTGCCAGCAGCCCGGACAGGCCCAGACCCCAGCATTTT
>TRBJ2-7|16|TRBV9|TRBD2|.
CASSVDGSGGFYEQYF
TGTGCCAGCAGCGTAGATGGTAGCGGGGGGTTCTACGAGCAGTACTTC
>TRBJ1-4|13|TRBV29-1|.|.
CSVLQGANEKLFF
TGCAGCGTTTTACAGGGAGCTAATGAAAAACTGTTTTTT
>TRBJ2-5|14|TRBV7-2|.|.
CASSLEWTAETQYF
TGTGCCAGCAGCTTAGAATGGACAGCAGAGACCCAGTACTTC
>TRBJ2-7|14|TRBV28|.|.
CASSPPTATYEQYF
TGTGCCAGCAGCCCCCCGACAGCCACCTACGAGCAGTACTTC
>TRBJ1-4|13|TRBV19|.|.
CASSEALPGELFF
TGTGCCAGTAGCGAAGCCCTCCCGGGGGAACTGTTTTTT
>TRBJ2-1|15|TRBV18|.|.
CASSQSRGFNNEQFF
TGTGCCAGCTCACAATCAAGGGGCTTTAACAATGAGCAGTTCTTC
>TRBJ2-7|11|TRBV28|TRBD1|.
CASSSRTGLNF
TGTGCCAGCAGTTCGCGGACAGGGTTGAACTTC
>TRBJ2-1|16|TRBV15|.|few
CATSRDPSGHYNEQFF
TGTGCCACCAGCAGAGATCCCAGCGGGCACTACAATGAGCAGTTCTTC
>TRBJ1-2|12|TRBV6-1|TRBD1|.
CASLQGRGGYTF
TGTGCCAGCTTACAGGGGAGAGGGGGCTACACCTTC